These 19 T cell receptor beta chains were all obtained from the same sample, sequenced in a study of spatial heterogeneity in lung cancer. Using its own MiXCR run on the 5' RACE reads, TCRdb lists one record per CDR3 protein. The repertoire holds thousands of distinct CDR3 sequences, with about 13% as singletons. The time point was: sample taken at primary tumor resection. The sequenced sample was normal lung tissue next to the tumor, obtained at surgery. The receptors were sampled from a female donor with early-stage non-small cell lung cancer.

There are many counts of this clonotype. DNA of the CDR3: TGCAGTGCTCCAAGGACAGGGTGGGACACTGAAGCTTTCTTT. As protein: CSAPRTGWDTEAFF. The rearrangement links TRBV20-1 to TRBJ1-1, with 8 bases identical to TRBD1. Germline CDR1 DFQATT, CDR2 SNEGSKA (reference sequence). The ends lost 5 bases at V and 3 bases at J; junction bases unmatched: 8. The CDR3 totals 14 residues.

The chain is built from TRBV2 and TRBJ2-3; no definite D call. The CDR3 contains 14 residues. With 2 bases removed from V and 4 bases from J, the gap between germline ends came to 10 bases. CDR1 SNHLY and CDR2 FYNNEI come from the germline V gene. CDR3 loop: CASSEPYLPDTQYF. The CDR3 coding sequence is TGTGCCAGCAGTGAACCCTACCTGCCAGATACGCAGTATTTT. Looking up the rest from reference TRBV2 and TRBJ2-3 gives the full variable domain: EPEVTQTPSHQVTQMGQEVILRCVPISNHLYFYWYRQILGQKVEFLVSFYNNEISEKSEIFDDQFSVERPDGSNFTLKIRSTKLEDSAMYFCASSEPYLPDTQYFGPGTRLTVL.

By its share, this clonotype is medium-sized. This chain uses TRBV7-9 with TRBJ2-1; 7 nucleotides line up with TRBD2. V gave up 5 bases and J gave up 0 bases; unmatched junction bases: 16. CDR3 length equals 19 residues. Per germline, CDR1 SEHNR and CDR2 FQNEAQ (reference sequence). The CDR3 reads CASSHPRETSTSSYNEQFF. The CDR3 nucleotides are TGTGCCAGCAGCCATCCTCGTGAGACTAGCACGAGCTCCTACAATGAGCAGTTCTTC.

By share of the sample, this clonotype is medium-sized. CDR3 sequence reads: CASRDPGVNEQFF. CDR3 nucleotide sequence: TGTGCCAGCAGGGACCCCGGAGTTAATGAGCAGTTCTTC. The gene calls are TRBV6-2 or TRBV6-3 and TRBJ2-1, with D unclear. CDR3 length equals 13 residues. Per germline, CDR1 MNHEY and CDR2 SVGEGT. Trimming took off 6 bases at V and 7 bases at J, with 13 bases between the two ends.

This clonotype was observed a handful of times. CDR3 in amino acids: CSVEKVNTEAFF. CDR3 coding DNA: TGCAGCGTTGAAAAGGTGAACACTGAAGCTTTCTTT. The rearrangement joins TRBV29-1 to TRBJ1-1; D uncertain. Between the trimmed V and J ends, which lost 2 bases and 0 bases, there was a span of 4 bases. Germline values: CDR1 SQVTM, CDR2 ANQGSEA. The CDR3 extends over 12 amino acids.

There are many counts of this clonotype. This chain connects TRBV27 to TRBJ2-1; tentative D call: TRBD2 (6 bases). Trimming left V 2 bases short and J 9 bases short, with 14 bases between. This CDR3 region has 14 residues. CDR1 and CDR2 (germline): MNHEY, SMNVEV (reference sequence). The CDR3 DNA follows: TGTGCCAGCAGTTTAATGCGGCAGGAGGGTGAGCAGTTCTTC. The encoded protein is CASSLMRQEGEQFF.

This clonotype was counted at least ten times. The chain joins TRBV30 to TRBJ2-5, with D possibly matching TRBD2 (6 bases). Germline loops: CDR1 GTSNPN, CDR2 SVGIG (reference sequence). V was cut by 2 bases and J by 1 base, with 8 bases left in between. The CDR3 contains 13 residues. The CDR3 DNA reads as TGTGCCTGGAGTAAGGGACTCCAAGAGACCCAGTACTTC. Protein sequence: CAWSKGLQETQYF.

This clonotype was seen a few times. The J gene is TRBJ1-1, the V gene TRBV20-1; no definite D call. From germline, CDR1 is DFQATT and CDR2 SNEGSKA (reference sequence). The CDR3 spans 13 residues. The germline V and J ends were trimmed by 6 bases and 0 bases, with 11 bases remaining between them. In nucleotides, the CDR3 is TGCAGTGCCAATCGACGGGTGAACACTGAAGCTTTCTTT. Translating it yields CSANRRVNTEAFF.

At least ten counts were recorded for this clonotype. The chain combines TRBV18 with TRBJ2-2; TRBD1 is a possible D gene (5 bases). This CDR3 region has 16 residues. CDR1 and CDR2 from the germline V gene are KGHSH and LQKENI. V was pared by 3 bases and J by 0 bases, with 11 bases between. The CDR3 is CASSPYRNTNTGELFF. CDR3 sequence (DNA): TGTGCCAGCTCACCGTACAGGAATACGAACACCGGGGAGCTGTTTTTT.

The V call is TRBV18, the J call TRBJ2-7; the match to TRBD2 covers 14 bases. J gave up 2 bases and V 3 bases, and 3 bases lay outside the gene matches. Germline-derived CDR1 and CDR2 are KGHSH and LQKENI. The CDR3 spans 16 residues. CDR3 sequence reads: CASSPTSGGAPYEQYF. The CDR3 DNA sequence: TGTGCCAGCTCACCGACTAGCGGGGGGGCCCCCTACGAGCAGTACTTC.

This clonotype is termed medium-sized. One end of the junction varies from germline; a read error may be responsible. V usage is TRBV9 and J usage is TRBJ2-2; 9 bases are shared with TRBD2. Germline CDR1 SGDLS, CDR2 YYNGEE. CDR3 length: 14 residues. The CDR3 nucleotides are TGTGCCAGCAACGTAGCGGGAGATATGGGGGAGCTGTTTTTT. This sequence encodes CASNVAGDMGELFF.

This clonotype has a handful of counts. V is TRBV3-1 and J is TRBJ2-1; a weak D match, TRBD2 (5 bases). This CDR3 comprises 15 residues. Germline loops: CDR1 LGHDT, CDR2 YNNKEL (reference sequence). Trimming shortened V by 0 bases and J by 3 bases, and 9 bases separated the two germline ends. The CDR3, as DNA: TGTGCCAGCAGCCAAGATCCGGCGGGCTACAATGAGCAGTTCTTC. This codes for CASSQDPAGYNEQFF.

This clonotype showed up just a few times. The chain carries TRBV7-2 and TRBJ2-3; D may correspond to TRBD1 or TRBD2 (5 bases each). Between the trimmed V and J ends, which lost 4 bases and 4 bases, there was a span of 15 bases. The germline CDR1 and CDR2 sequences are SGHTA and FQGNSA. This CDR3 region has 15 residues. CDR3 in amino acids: CASSWGGQGADTQYF. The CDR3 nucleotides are TGTGCCAGCAGCTGGGGCGGGCAGGGCGCAGATACGCAGTATTTT.

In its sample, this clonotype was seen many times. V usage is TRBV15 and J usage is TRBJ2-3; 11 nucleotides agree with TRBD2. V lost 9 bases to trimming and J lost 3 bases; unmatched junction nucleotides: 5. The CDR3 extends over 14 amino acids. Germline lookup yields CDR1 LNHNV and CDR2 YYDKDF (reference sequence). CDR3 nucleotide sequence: TGTGCCACAGTTAGCGGGAGGGGAACAGATACGCAGTATTTT. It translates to CATVSGRGTDTQYF.

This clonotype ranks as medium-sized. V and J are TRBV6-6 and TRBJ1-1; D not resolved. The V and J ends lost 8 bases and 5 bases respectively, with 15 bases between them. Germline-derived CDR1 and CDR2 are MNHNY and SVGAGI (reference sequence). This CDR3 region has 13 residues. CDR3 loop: CASQDLRSTEAFF. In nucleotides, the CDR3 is TGTGCCAGCCAAGACCTCCGAAGTACTGAAGCTTTCTTT.

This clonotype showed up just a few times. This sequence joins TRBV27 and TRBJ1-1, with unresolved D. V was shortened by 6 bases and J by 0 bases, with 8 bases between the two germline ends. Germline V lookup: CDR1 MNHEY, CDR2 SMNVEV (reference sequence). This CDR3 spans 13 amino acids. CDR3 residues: CASRNDLNTEAFF. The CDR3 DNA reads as TGTGCCAGCAGAAATGACCTGAACACTGAAGCTTTCTTT.

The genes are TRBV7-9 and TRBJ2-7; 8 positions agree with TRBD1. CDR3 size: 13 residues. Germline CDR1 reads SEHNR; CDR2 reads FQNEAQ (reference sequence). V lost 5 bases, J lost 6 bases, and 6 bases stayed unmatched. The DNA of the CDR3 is TGTGCCAGCAGCCCGTGGACAGGGCGCGAGCAGTACTTC. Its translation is CASSPWTGREQYF. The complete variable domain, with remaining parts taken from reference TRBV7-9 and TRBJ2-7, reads DTGVSQNPRHKITKRGQNVTFRCDPISEHNRLYWYRQTLGQGPEFLTYFQNEAQLEKSRLLSDRFSAERPKGSFSTLEIQRTEQGDSAMYLCASSPWTGREQYFGPGTRLTVT.

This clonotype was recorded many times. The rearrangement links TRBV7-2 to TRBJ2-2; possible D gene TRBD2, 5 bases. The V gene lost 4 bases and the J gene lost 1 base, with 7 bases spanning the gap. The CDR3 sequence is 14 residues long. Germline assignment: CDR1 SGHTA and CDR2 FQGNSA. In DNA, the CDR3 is TGTGCCAGCAGCTGGGCGGGGAACACCGGGGAGCTGTTTTTT. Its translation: CASSWAGNTGELFF.

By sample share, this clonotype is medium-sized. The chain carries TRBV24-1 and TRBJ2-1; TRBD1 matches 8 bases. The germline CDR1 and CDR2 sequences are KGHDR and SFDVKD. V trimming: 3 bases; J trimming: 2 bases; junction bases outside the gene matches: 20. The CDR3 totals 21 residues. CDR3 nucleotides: TGTGCCACCAGTGATCCCTTGGACAGGGTAGAAGAGGGAAGCGCCTACAATGAGCAGTTCTTC. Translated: CATSDPLDRVEEGSAYNEQFF.